This T cell receptor (beta chain) was retrieved from a study of regulatory T cells in long-lasting Graves disease (dated by TCRdb to about 2021). Concerning the study at large: Persistent Graves' disease was defined as persistently positive TSH receptor autoantibodies together with antithyroid drug treatment for over 5 years. TCR sequencing covered 13 persistent and approximately 20 newly diagnosed Graves' disease patients, around 35 samples in total. The study was registered as a clinical trial and conducted in China. Peripheral blood TCR sequencing and RNA sequencing compared persistent Graves' disease patients with newly diagnosed Graves' disease patients. Persistent Graves' disease patients in the clinical cohort had taken antithyroid drugs for 8 to 12 years on average. Results and caveats for the whole study, not just this receptor: TRBV28, TRBJ1-2 and TRBJ2-5 were preferentially used in persistent disease, while TRBV20-1 and TRBJ2-1 were favored in newly diagnosed disease. Compared with newly diagnosed patients, persistent Graves' disease patients had lower TCR Shannon entropy and fewer highly expanded clones, which suggests clonal expansion. A larger number of public clonotypes was shared among persistent patients (around 3,000) than among newly diagnosed patients (roughly 970). Sequencing and analysis were restricted to the TCR beta chain. Only peripheral blood was studied, because thyroid tissue, the primary lesion, was inaccessible. The authors noted that the small sample size was a limitation that may lower accuracy.

This clonotype was counted between two and nine times. Its antigen is unknown. The sample holds no much larger clone one base away, and base qualities are not on file. Receptor amplification or capture employed multiplex PCR. The run used an Illumina HiSeq 4000. CDR3 regions were amplified by Arm-PCR with iRepertoire HTBI primers to construct TCR beta libraries. Before sequencing, the PCR products went through gel purification. The authors processed their data as follows. Across samples, approximately 68 TRBV and 14 TRBJ segments were identified and used for gene usage analysis of CDR3 amino acid clonotypes. Filtered high-quality paired reads were merged into contigs using COPE and FqMerger. BLAST was used to align contigs to IMGT TRBV, TRBD and TRBJ reference genes, and CDR3 was defined according to IMGT. Any clonotype with a frequency above 0.1% was classified as a highly expanded clone. Shannon entropy served as the measure of repertoire diversity, while the Gini coefficient captured V-J evenness. A clonotype was considered public if more than one individual shared it. The public sequencing data were trimmed at Q25 with fastp and processed into clonotypes with MiXCR by TCRdb, which kept only in-frame beta chains. Rows merge per CDR3 protein into single entries with the most common DNA and genes. TCRdb's processing, not the authors' own work, is the source of the V and J calls. The sample includes under 450,000 distinct CDR3 sequences, with 20% to 25% observed a single time. Around a quarter of the sample is held by the ten biggest clonotypes.

Reading the germline V gene gives CDR1 MDHEN and CDR2 SYDVKM. Trimmed from V: 6 bases; trimmed from J: 9 bases; junction bases lacking a gene match: 11. The CDR3 numbers 13 residues from cysteine through phenylalanine. Only CDR3 DNA remains: 39 bases, in frame from the first base. The time point label, as the study defines it: persistent/refractory GD, antithyroid drugs over 5 years with positive TRAb. RNA was extracted from PBMCs in TRIzol for both TCR sequencing and RNA sequencing. The diagnosis of Graves' disease was made according to American Thyroid Association guidelines. Patients were recruited from an endocrinology department in Xi'an, China. Each patient gave around 9 milliliters of peripheral blood, collected in an EDTA anticoagulant tube. Ficoll Paque Plus density gradient separation was used to isolate PBMCs, and no further T cell sorting was performed. RNA quality was checked with an Agilent 2100 Bioanalyzer and agarose gel, and concentration with a NanoDrop 2000.

The sequence joins TRBV28 to TRBJ2-7; TRBD1 matches 7 bases in the middle. Sequenced here: peripheral blood mononuclear cells (PBMCs), sampled when the disease was refractory, from a patient treated with antithyroid drugs. This TCR derives from a woman in her thirties or forties with Graves disease. Donor details come from another sample of the same person, matched by shared clones. The CDR3 corresponds to CASSLTGESVQYF. Read as DNA, the sequence is TGTGCCAGCAGCTTAACAGGGGAATCAGTGCAGTACTTC.